This TCR beta chain was observed in a study of blood T cell repertoires in COVID-19. Study overall: From T cells, B-cell-depleted T cells, or PBMCs came the material, which was cDNA or gDNA.

Methods used by the authors: Reference gene primer amplification yielded estimated nucleated cell counts. TCRdb's table, derived via immunoSEQ multiplex PCR, lists solely in-frame clones and lacks some. V and J calls and clone size are those listed in that table; D and trimming were worked out from the DNA. The table includes about 99,000 clones, about 90% detected once. J was trimmed by 0 bases and V by 5 bases; bases with no gene match: 3. CDR3 size: 15 residues. Looked up from germline, CDR1 is LNHDA and CDR2 is SQIVND (reference sequence). Input material: peripheral blood. The rearrangement joins TRBV19 to TRBJ2-2; TRBD2 matches 7 bases. This clonotype was obtained from a man aged 50-59 years in a cohort sampled during active COVID-19. The CDR3 region has the DNA TGTGCCAGTAGTCTGGGGGGGGCGAACACCGGGGAGCTGTTTTTT. Translating it yields CASSLGGANTGELFF.